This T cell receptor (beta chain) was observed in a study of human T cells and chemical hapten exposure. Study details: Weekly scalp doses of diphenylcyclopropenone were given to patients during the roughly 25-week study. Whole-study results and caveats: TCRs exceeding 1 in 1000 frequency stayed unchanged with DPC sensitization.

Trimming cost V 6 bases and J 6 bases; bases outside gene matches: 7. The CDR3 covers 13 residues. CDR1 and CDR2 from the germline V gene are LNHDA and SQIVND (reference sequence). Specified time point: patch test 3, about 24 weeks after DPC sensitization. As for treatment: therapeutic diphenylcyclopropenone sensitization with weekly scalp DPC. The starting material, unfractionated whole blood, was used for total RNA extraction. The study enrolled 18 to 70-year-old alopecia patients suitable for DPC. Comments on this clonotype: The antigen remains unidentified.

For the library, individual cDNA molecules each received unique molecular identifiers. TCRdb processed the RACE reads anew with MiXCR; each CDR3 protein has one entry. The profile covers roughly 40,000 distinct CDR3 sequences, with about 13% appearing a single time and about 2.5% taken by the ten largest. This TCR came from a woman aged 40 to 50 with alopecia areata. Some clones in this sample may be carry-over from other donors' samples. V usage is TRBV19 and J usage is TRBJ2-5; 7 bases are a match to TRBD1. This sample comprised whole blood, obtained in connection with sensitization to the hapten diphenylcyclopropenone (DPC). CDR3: CASSPRQGQTQYF. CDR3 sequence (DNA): TGTGCCAGTAGCCCGAGACAGGGCCAGACCCAGTACTTC.